The source of this T cell receptor beta chain is a study of OX40 agonist ivuxolimab in advanced cancers. Across the whole study: Given to patients was ivuxolimab, an agonistic anti-OX40 (CD134) antibody.

As for this clone: Its matching antigen is unknown.

Sequenced by immunoSEQ multiplex PCR; TCRdb stores in-frame clones only, minus some. The table has 65,000 to 80,000 clones, roughly 93% seen once. This CDR3 contains 12 residues. Germline CDR1 reads MNHNY; CDR2 reads SVGAGI (reference sequence). The ends lost 2 bases at V and 13 bases at J; junction bases unmatched: 5. The study's findings and limits: CD8+ T cells showed, on average, more clonal expansion than CD4+ cells.

V is TRBV6-6 and J is TRBJ2-5; 9 nucleotides match TRBD2. This clonotype was obtained from an adult with an advanced solid tumor such as melanoma, head and neck, liver or kidney cancer. Sequencing was performed on CD4+ or CD8+ T cells sorted from blood, taken in a trial of the OX40 agonist ivuxolimab. The chain's CDR3 is CASSYGGGDPYF. As DNA, the CDR3 is TGTGCCAGCAGTTACGGCGGGGGGGACCCGTACTTC.